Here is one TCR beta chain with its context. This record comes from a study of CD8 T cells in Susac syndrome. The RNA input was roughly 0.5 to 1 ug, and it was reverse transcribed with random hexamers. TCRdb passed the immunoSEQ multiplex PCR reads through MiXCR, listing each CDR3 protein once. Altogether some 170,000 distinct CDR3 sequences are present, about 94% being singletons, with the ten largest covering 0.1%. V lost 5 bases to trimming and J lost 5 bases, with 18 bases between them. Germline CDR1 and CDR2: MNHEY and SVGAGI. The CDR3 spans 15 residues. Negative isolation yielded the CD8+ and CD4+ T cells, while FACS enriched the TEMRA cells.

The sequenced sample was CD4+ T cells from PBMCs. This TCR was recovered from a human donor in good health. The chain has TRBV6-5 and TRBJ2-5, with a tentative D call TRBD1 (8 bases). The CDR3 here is CASSPPGQGGETQYF. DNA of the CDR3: TGTGCCAGCAGTCCCCCAGGACAGGGAGGGGAGACCCAGTACTTC.